These 32 T cell receptor beta chains were all obtained from the same sample, sequenced in a study of cytotoxic CD8 clonotypes in ibrutinib-treated CLL. Sequenced by immunoSEQ multiplex PCR; TCRdb stores in-frame clones only, minus some. In the table there are some 17,000 clones, about 80% of which are singletons. The input for sequencing was PBMCs, taken before ibrutinib treatment. These receptors were obtained from a human donor with chronic lymphocytic leukemia.

The chain carries TRBV9 and TRBJ2-7; D might be TRBD1 (6 bases). This CDR3 comprises 13 residues. Per the germline V gene, CDR1 is SGDLS and CDR2 is YYNGEE. V was shortened by 3 bases and J by 0 bases, with 7 bases between the two germline ends. CDR3 DNA sequence: TGTGCCAGCAGCGCGACAGGCTCCTACGAGCAGTACTTC. Protein product: CASSATGSYEQYF.

V and J are TRBV11-3 and TRBJ2-7, with D perhaps TRBD1 (5 bases). Per the germline V gene, CDR1 is SGHNT and CDR2 is YENEEA. The V gene lost 5 bases and the J gene lost 1 base, with 9 bases spanning the gap. The CDR3 loop spans 13 amino acids. The CDR3 sequence: CASSETASYEQYF. In nucleotides, the CDR3 is TGTGCCAGCAGCGAGACAGCATCCTACGAGCAGTACTTC.

The V call is TRBV6-6, the J call TRBJ2-5; perhaps D is TRBD1 or TRBD2 (5 bases each). CDR3 length equals 15 residues. Germline CDR1 and CDR2: MNHNY and SVGAGI (reference sequence). V was shortened by 1 base and J by 1 base, with 10 bases between the two germline ends. The CDR3: CASSYLGTIQETQYF. CDR3 nucleotides: TGTGCCAGCAGTTACTTAGGGACCATCCAAGAGACCCAGTACTTC.

The J gene is TRBJ2-1, the V gene TRBV2; 11 bases map to TRBD2. Germline V gives CDR1 SNHLY, CDR2 FYNNEI. Unmatched junction bases numbered 7, after V lost 6 bases and J lost 6 bases. The CDR3 has 15 amino acids. The CDR3 DNA sequence: TGTGCCAGCAGACCGGGACTAGCGGAGTCCAATGAGCAGTTCTTC. It yields the protein CASRPGLAESNEQFF. Using reference TRBV2 and TRBJ2-1 for the parts outside the CDR3, the full variable domain is EPEVTQTPSHQVTQMGQEVILRCVPISNHLYFYWYRQILGQKVEFLVSFYNNEISEKSEIFDDQFSVERPDGSNFTLKIRSTKLEDSAMYFCASRPGLAESNEQFFGPGTRLTVL.

The chain recombines TRBV7-6 with TRBJ2-3; 10 positions match TRBD1. The V gene end was trimmed by 5 bases and the J gene end by 3 bases; junction bases not matched to a gene: 5. The germline CDR1 and CDR2 sequences are SGHVS and FNYEAQ. The CDR3 spans 15 residues. The CDR3 DNA reads TGTGCCAGCAGCCCTCCGGGACAGGGGACAGATACGCAGTATTTT. Encoded protein: CASSPPGQGTDTQYF. Full variable domain (rest looked up from reference TRBV7-6 and TRBJ2-3): GAGVSQSPRYKVTKRGQDVALRCDPISGHVSLYWYRQALGQGPEFLTYFNYEAQQDKSGLPNDRFSAERPEGSISTLTIQRTEQRDSAMYRCASSPPGQGTDTQYFGPGTRLTVL.

This clone has only a few counts. The chain links TRBV7-2 to TRBJ1-5; no definite D call. V was cut by 5 bases and J by 3 bases, with 11 bases left in between. This CDR3 is 14 amino acids long. Germline lookup yields CDR1 SGHTA and CDR2 FQGNSA. CDR3 protein: CASSPGGFNQPQHF. The DNA of the CDR3 is TGTGCCAGCAGCCCTGGAGGATTCAATCAGCCCCAGCATTTT.

J is TRBJ2-7 and V is TRBV28; unclear D gene. CDR3 length equals 11 residues. Germline assignment: CDR1 MDHEN and CDR2 SYDVKM. The V end lost 3 bases, the J end lost 3 bases, and 3 bases lay between the germline ends. CDR3 region: CASSFDYEQYF. DNA of the CDR3: TGTGCCAGCAGTTTTGACTACGAGCAGTACTTC.

The gene calls are TRBV5-6 and TRBJ1-5; D uncertain. V was trimmed by 1 base and J by 7 bases, leaving 9 bases between them. The V gene's germline CDR1 is SGHDT and CDR2 YYEEEE. The CDR3 sequence is 13 residues long. CDR3 sequence reads: CASSLRRNQPQHF. The CDR3 DNA sequence: TGTGCCAGCAGCTTGCGAAGGAACCAGCCCCAGCATTTT.

V gene TRBV29-1 combines with J gene TRBJ2-7, with D perhaps TRBD2 (6 bases). The V end was cut by 6 bases, the J end by 1 base, with 19 bases between. The CDR3 has 15 residues. Germline V CDR1 and CDR2: SQVTM, ANQGSEA. For the CDR3, the DNA is TGCAGCGTCCAGAATGGGGGGACCGTATCCTACGAGCAGTACTTC. This translates into CSVQNGGTVSYEQYF.

The chain carries TRBV6-6 and TRBJ2-2; TRBD2 might be the D (6 bases). The CDR3 has 15 amino acids. Between the trimmed V and J ends, which lost 3 bases and 3 bases, there was a span of 11 bases. The V gene's germline CDR1 is MNHNY and CDR2 SVGAGI (reference sequence). This CDR3 reads CASSYTGDYTGELFF. Written as DNA, the CDR3 is TGTGCCAGCAGTTATACGGGGGATTACACCGGGGAGCTGTTTTTT.

The V gene is TRBV18, the J gene TRBJ2-7; D might be TRBD1 (5 bases). The CDR3 is 14 amino acids. Germline-derived CDR1 and CDR2 are KGHSH and LQKENI. With 6 bases removed from V and 0 bases from J, the gap between germline ends came to 12 bases. The CDR3: CASSRGQFSYEQYF. For the CDR3, the DNA is TGTGCCAGCTCCCGCGGACAATTCTCCTACGAGCAGTACTTC.

The chain links TRBV7-2 to TRBJ1-4, with 10 nucleotides matching TRBD1. V shed 5 bases, J shed 7 bases, and the junction held 4 bases outside the gene matches. Germline V CDR1 and CDR2: SGHTA, FQGNSA. This CDR3 has 14 amino acids. The CDR3 here is CASSLTGGREKLFF. CDR3 nucleotides: TGTGCCAGCAGCCTGACAGGGGGCCGTGAAAAACTGTTTTTT.

The V gene is TRBV28, the J gene TRBJ2-1; D unresolved. Germline V lookup: CDR1 MDHEN, CDR2 SYDVKM. This CDR3 contains 13 residues. Trimming shortened V by 3 bases and J by 7 bases, and 10 bases separated the two germline ends. CDR3 region: CASSFQVENEQFF. The CDR3 nucleotides are TGTGCCAGCAGTTTCCAGGTAGAAAATGAGCAGTTCTTC.

The chain employs TRBV5-4 and TRBJ2-5, with 11 bases identical to TRBD2. J lost 3 bases, V lost 0 bases, and 1 base had no gene match. CDR3 length: 15 amino acids. Germline CDR1 SGHNT, CDR2 YYREEE (reference sequence). The CDR3 DNA follows: TGTGCCAGCAGCTTGGGGGGACTAGCGGAAGAGACCCAGTACTTC. Its protein is CASSLGGLAEETQYF.

The chain employs TRBV5-8 and TRBJ2-2, with D possibly TRBD2 on 5 matching bases. The V gene's germline CDR1 is SGHTS and CDR2 YDEGEE. Trimming cost V 4 bases and J 1 base, with 8 bases left between them. This CDR3 has 14 amino acids. The CDR3 protein is CASSARGNTGELFF. CDR3 nucleotide sequence: TGTGCCAGCAGCGCCCGGGGGAACACCGGGGAGCTGTTTTTT.

The J gene is TRBJ2-7, the V gene TRBV7-9; 9 nucleotides agree with TRBD2. Trimming cost V 1 base and J 7 bases; bases outside gene matches: 11. Germline CDR1 SEHNR, CDR2 FQNEAQ (reference sequence). The CDR3 extends over 16 amino acids. Written as DNA, the CDR3 is TGTGCCAGCAGCTTAGTAGCGGGAGACCTCTCGAAGGAGCAGTACTTC. It translates to CASSLVAGDLSKEQYF.

This sequence joins TRBV28 and TRBJ2-7, with D tentatively TRBD1 (6 bases). CDR1 is MDHEN, CDR2 SYDVKM, per germline. Trimming removed 7 bases at V and 2 bases at J, with 18 bases between. The CDR3 runs 15 residues. CDR3 protein: CASKGSRQATYEQYF. The CDR3 DNA reads TGTGCCAGCAAGGGCTCACGACAGGCCACCTACGAGCAGTACTTC. Full variable domain (remainder filled in from reference TRBV28 and TRBJ2-7): DVKVTQSSRYLVKRTGEKVFLECVQDMDHENMFWYRQDPGLGLRLIYFSYDVKMKEKGDIPEGYSVSREKKERFSLILESASTNQTSMYLCASKGSRQATYEQYFGPGTRLTVT.

V is TRBV28 and J is TRBJ2-3, with TRBD1 as a possible D gene (5 bases). This CDR3 is built from 13 residues. Germline CDR1 is MDHEN and CDR2 is SYDVKM. The CDR3 protein is CAPRSTRADTQYF. Written as DNA, the CDR3 is TGTGCACCCAGATCGACCAGGGCAGATACGCAGTATTTT.

This chain links TRBV29-1 with TRBJ2-3; D gene uncertain. CDR1 SQVTM and CDR2 ANQGSEA come from the germline V gene. The V gene lost 3 bases and the J gene lost 2 bases, with 9 bases spanning the gap. CDR3 size: 13 residues. The CDR3 nucleotides are TGCAGCGTTGACGACACCTCCACAGATACGCAGTATTTT. Its translation is CSVDDTSTDTQYF.

Here the CDR3 DNA reads TGTGCCAGCAGCAAAGGTGGGACACATTATGGCTACACCTTC. The encoded protein is CASSKGGTHYGYTF. The chain joins TRBV21-1 to TRBJ1-2; TRBD1 reflects the table's D call only, with no check against the DNA. TRBV21-1 is tagged as a pseudogene. CDR3 size: 14 residues.

The CDR3 DNA sequence: TGTGCCAGTAGTATTTTCGCAGACATGAACACTGAAGCTTTCTTT. Translation gives CASSIFADMNTEAFF. J is TRBJ1-1 and V is TRBV19; D gene uncertain. The CDR3 has 15 amino acids. Trimming pared 3 bases from V and 0 bases from J, leaving 11 bases between. The germline CDR1 and CDR2 sequences are LNHDA and SQIVND (reference sequence). Supplemented by reference TRBV19 and TRBJ1-1, the full variable domain reads DGGITQSPKYLFRKEGQNVTLSCEQNLNHDAMYWYRQDPGQGLRLIYYSQIVNDFQKGDIAEGYSVSREKKESFPLTVTSAQKNPTAFYLCASSIFADMNTEAFFGQGTRLTVV.

The CDR3 here is CASSLSGALSQPQHF. Written as DNA, the CDR3 is TGTGCCAGCAGTTTATCTGGGGCTTTGAGTCAGCCCCAGCATTTT. V is TRBV27 and J is TRBJ1-5, with D possibly being TRBD1 (5 bases). Per the germline V gene, CDR1 is MNHEY and CDR2 is SMNVEV (reference sequence). This CDR3 is built from 15 residues. The V gene lost 0 bases and the J gene lost 6 bases, with 12 bases spanning the gap.

This clone was counted between two and nine times. This rearrangement joins TRBV27 to TRBJ2-7; no definite D call. V was pared by 5 bases and J by 3 bases, with 11 bases between. The CDR3 contains 13 residues. Germline assignment: CDR1 MNHEY and CDR2 SMNVEV (reference sequence). CDR3 coding DNA: TGTGCCAGCAGTACCCGGACCAACTACGAGCAGTACTTC. This translates into CASSTRTNYEQYF.

The chain carries TRBV6-1 and TRBJ1-3; no definite D call. V was clipped by 4 bases and J by 8 bases, with 12 bases between them. The CDR3 totals 13 residues. Germline-derived CDR1 and CDR2 are MNHNS and SASEGT. CDR3 protein: CASSGVLGHTIYF. Here the CDR3 DNA reads TGTGCCAGCAGTGGGGTTCTGGGTCACACCATATATTTT.

The V call is TRBV14, the J call TRBJ2-2, with a possible D match to TRBD2 (6 bases). The CDR3 sequence is 12 residues long. Germline assignment: CDR1 SGHDN and CDR2 FVKESK. With 4 bases removed from V and 6 bases from J, the gap between germline ends came to 6 bases. The CDR3 here is CASSRRAGELFF. The CDR3 DNA sequence: TGTGCCAGCAGCCGGAGGGCCGGGGAGCTGTTTTTT.

The chain links TRBV6-5 to TRBJ2-5; TRBD1 aligns across 9 bases. V shed 5 bases and J 5 bases; nucleotides not matched to a gene: 6. This CDR3 has 14 amino acids. Germline CDR1 reads MNHEY; CDR2 reads SVGAGI. CDR3 nucleotides: TGTGCCAGCAGTGAAACAGGGGGCTGGGAGACCCAGTACTTC. Translation gives CASSETGGWETQYF.

The rearrangement uses TRBV11-2 and TRBJ2-7; TRBD2 matches 8 bases. V lost 3 bases to trimming and J lost 0 bases; unmatched junction nucleotides: 1. This CDR3 region has 14 residues. Germline loops: CDR1 SGHAT, CDR2 FQNNGV. The CDR3 DNA sequence: TGTGCCAGCAGCTTGAGCGGGAGCTCCTACGAGCAGTACTTC. It is translated as CASSLSGSSYEQYF.

The chain uses TRBV11-2 and TRBJ2-7, with D unclear. Germline values: CDR1 SGHAT, CDR2 FQNNGV. Trimming took 4 bases from V and 3 from J, leaving 10 bases between them. The CDR3 runs 13 residues. CDR3 DNA: TGTGCCAGCAGCTATGCCAGCGACTACGAGCAGTACTTC. Its protein product is CASSYASDYEQYF. Combining the CDR3 with reference TRBV11-2 and TRBJ2-7 gives the whole variable domain EAGVAQSPRYKIIEKRQSVAFWCNPISGHATLYWYQQILGQGPKLLIQFQNNGVVDDSQLPKDRFSAERLKGVDSTLKIQPAKLEDSAVYLCASSYASDYEQYFGPGTRLTVT.

The chain combines TRBV27 with TRBJ2-6, with no clear D. V was trimmed by 6 bases and J by 2 bases, leaving 5 bases between them. Germline CDR1 reads MNHEY; CDR2 reads SMNVEV (reference sequence). The CDR3 runs to 13 residues. CDR3 loop: CASRGTGANVLTF. CDR3 nucleotides: TGTGCCAGCAGGGGAACTGGGGCCAACGTCCTGACTTTC.

The chain joins TRBV29-1 to TRBJ2-2; D not certain. Germline V gives CDR1 SQVTM, CDR2 ANQGSEA. The CDR3 has 12 residues. The CDR3: CSALRNTGELFF. The DNA of the CDR3 is TGCAGTGCCCTCAGGAACACCGGGGAGCTGTTTTTT.

The chain uses TRBV11-2 and TRBJ1-1; D is uncertain. The germline CDR1 and CDR2 sequences are SGHAT and FQNNGV. V was trimmed by 5 bases and J by 3 bases, leaving 13 bases between them. The CDR3 spans 14 residues. The CDR3 loop reads CASSLRVAYTEAFF. CDR3 nucleotides: TGTGCCAGCAGCCTAAGGGTGGCGTACACTGAAGCTTTCTTT.

The count of this clone is one. This chain joins TRBV18 and TRBJ1-4; D is possibly TRBD1 (6 bases). Germline V gene data show CDR1 as KGHSH and CDR2 as LQKENI. This CDR3 has 15 residues. Trimming removed 3 bases at V and 7 bases at J, with 15 bases between. CDR3 residues: CASSPTGQGGEKLFF. DNA of the CDR3: TGTGCCAGCTCACCCACGGGGCAAGGGGGTGAAAAACTGTTTTTT.